Below, 29 T cell receptor beta chains from the same sample are listed, as sequenced in a study of blood T cell repertoires in COVID-19. Only in-frame clones appear in the TCRdb table, and some are missing; sequencing was by immunoSEQ multiplex PCR. Here the sample spans fewer than 400,000 clones, under 90% being singletons. Material for sequencing was peripheral blood. The source of these receptors is a woman in her 30s with COVID-19, enrolled during active disease.

V and J are TRBV7-2 and TRBJ1-5, with D tentatively TRBD1 (6 bases). Trimming stripped 6 bases from V and 4 bases from J, with 10 bases between. CDR1 SGHTA and CDR2 FQGNSA come from the germline V gene. There are 13 residues in the CDR3. The CDR3 coding sequence is TGTGCCAGCAGTGGACAGCTTAATCAGCCCCAGCATTTT. As protein: CASSGQLNQPQHF.

Points on this clone: Within the sample, other DNA sequences also encode this same CDR3. This rearrangement joins TRBV6-2 or TRBV6-3 to TRBJ2-5; 12 nucleotides agree with TRBD2. Per germline, CDR1 MNHEY and CDR2 SVGEGT. V gave up 0 bases and J gave up 4 bases; unmatched junction bases: 0. The CDR3 loop spans 15 amino acids. This chain's CDR3 is CASSYSGLAGETQYF. The CDR3 DNA reads as TGTGCCAGCAGTTACTCGGGACTAGCGGGAGAGACCCAGTACTTC.

The chain is built from TRBV5-1 and TRBJ2-2; D not certain. Trimming cost V 2 bases and J 6 bases, with 11 bases left between them. The CDR3 sequence is 14 residues long. Germline CDR1 reads SGHRS; CDR2 reads YFSETQ. The CDR3 protein is CASSFRDGAGELFF. The CDR3 DNA reads as TGCGCCAGCAGCTTCCGTGACGGAGCCGGGGAGCTGTTTTTT.

A word on this clone: The junction departs from the called germline gene at one end, perhaps through a read error. For the CDR3, the DNA is TGCGCCAGCAGCCGACCGGGACAGGGTCTGACAGAGATCCATTTC. Protein product: CASSRPGQGLTEIHF. V usage is TRBV5-1 and J usage is TRBJ2-7, with TRBD1 matching over 9 bases. The CDR3 totals 15 residues. Germline CDR1 is SGHRS and CDR2 is YFSETQ.

This clone was observed a handful of times. The rearrangement links TRBV12-5 to TRBJ1-5; 7 nucleotides align to TRBD1. The CDR3 runs 13 residues. Germline-derived CDR1 and CDR2 are LGHNT and FRNRAP. The V and J ends lost 1 base and 11 bases, in that order; junction bases with no gene match: 5. The CDR3, as DNA: TGTGCTAGTGGTTTGGAGACAGGGTTGACCCAGCATTTT. Protein product: CASGLETGLTQHF.

V is TRBV2 and J is TRBJ2-7; 12 bases line up with TRBD2. Germline V CDR1 and CDR2: SNHLY, FYNNEI. This CDR3 contains 18 residues. The V gene end was trimmed by 3 bases and the J gene end by 12 bases; junction bases not matched to a gene: 21. The CDR3 sequence: CASSEGTGPLAGGPKRYF. The DNA for the CDR3 is TGTGCCAGCAGTGAGGGGACAGGGCCTCTAGCGGGGGGGCCTAAGCGGTACTTC.

This chain uses TRBV18 with TRBJ2-4, with D possibly TRBD1 on 6 matching bases. CDR3 length: 13 residues. Germline-derived CDR1 and CDR2 are KGHSH and LQKENI. Trimming pared 2 bases from V and 5 bases from J, leaving 7 bases between. The CDR3 bases are TGTGCCAGCTCACCAAGACAGGAAAACATTCAGTACTTC. Its translation is CASSPRQENIQYF.

The V and J genes are TRBV6-5 and TRBJ1-1; 7 bases are a match to TRBD1. CDR1 and CDR2 from the germline V gene are MNHEY and SVGAGI. The length of the CDR3 is 15 residues. The ends lost 6 bases at V and 2 bases at J; junction bases unmatched: 9. The chain's CDR3 is CASSVYRGPNTEAFF. CDR3 nucleotides: TGTGCCAGCAGCGTTTACAGGGGTCCCAACACTGAAGCTTTCTTT.

The chain is built from TRBV4-2 and TRBJ2-1; TRBD2 aligns across 10 bases. Germline lookup yields CDR1 LGHNA and CDR2 YNFKEQ. J gave up 2 bases and V 1 base, and 5 bases lay outside the gene matches. The CDR3 consists of 17 residues. The CDR3 sequence is CASSQGLSGGAYNEQFF. The CDR3 DNA follows: TGTGCCAGCAGCCAAGGACTAAGCGGGGGGGCCTACAATGAGCAGTTCTTC.

The J gene is TRBJ2-3, the V gene TRBV19; 8 positions agree with TRBD2. V dropped 0 bases and J dropped 5; count of bases not matched to a gene: 10. The germline CDR1 and CDR2 sequences are LNHDA and SQIVND (reference sequence). This CDR3 is built from 17 residues. CDR3 in DNA: TGTGCCAGTAGTATAGAATTTGGGACTAGTAACGGAGATACGCAGTATTTT. It is translated as CASSIEFGTSNGDTQYF.

The chain recombines TRBV4-2 with TRBJ1-6; D gene unclear. The length of the CDR3 is 14 residues. V dropped 4 bases and J dropped 5 bases, with 9 bases sitting between them. Per germline, CDR1 LGHNA and CDR2 YNFKEQ. The CDR3 is CASSRVGDNSPLHF. CDR3 DNA sequence: TGTGCCAGCAGCCGCGTCGGGGATAATTCACCCCTCCACTTT.

The chain joins TRBV14 to TRBJ1-2, with no clear D. Trimming removed 2 bases at V and 0 bases at J, with 16 bases between. The CDR3 is made up of 17 amino acids. Germline CDR1 and CDR2: SGHDN and FVKESK. CDR3 in amino acids: CASSQSTWGETNYGYTF. Here the CDR3 DNA reads TGTGCCAGCAGCCAAAGCACATGGGGAGAGACTAACTATGGCTACACCTTC. Looking up the rest from reference TRBV14 and TRBJ1-2 gives the full variable domain: EAGVTQFPSHSVIEKGQTVTLRCDPISGHDNLYWYRRVMGKEIKFLLHFVKESKQDESGMPNNRFLAERTGGTYSTLKVQPAELEDSGVYFCASSQSTWGETNYGYTFGSGTRLTVV.

This sequence joins TRBV5-1 and TRBJ1-2; weak D call: TRBD1 (5 bases). The CDR3 is made up of 14 amino acids. Germline V gene data show CDR1 as SGHRS and CDR2 as YFSETQ. V shed 6 bases and J shed 5 bases, with 17 bases lying between them. CDR3: CASKGEGPLYGYTF. As DNA, the CDR3 is TGCGCCAGCAAAGGGGAAGGGCCCTTATATGGCTACACCTTC.

J is TRBJ2-1 and V is TRBV11-2; tentatively, D is TRBD2 (5 bases). CDR3 length: 17 residues. The V gene lost 1 base and the J gene lost 0 bases, with 13 bases spanning the gap. CDR1 and CDR2 (germline): SGHAT, FQNNGV. This CDR3 is CASSLVGVRSSYNEQFF. Written as DNA, the CDR3 is TGTGCCAGCAGCTTAGTCGGGGTCCGTAGCTCCTACAATGAGCAGTTCTTC.

V gene TRBV7-8 combines with J gene TRBJ2-7, with 8 positions matching TRBD1. CDR3 length: 12 residues. The germline gives CDR1 SGHVS, CDR2 FQNEAQ. The junction had 1 base not matched to a gene; V was cut back by 3 bases and J by 6 bases. Written as DNA, the CDR3 is TGTGCCAGCAGCTTCGGACAGGGCGAGCAGTACTTC. Translated, it gives CASSFGQGEQYF.

This sequence joins TRBV27 and TRBJ1-5; the match to TRBD1 covers 7 bases. The CDR3 consists of 14 residues. The junction had 2 bases not matched to a gene; V was cut back by 4 bases and J by 2 bases. Germline CDR1 and CDR2: MNHEY and SMNVEV (reference sequence). For the CDR3, the DNA is TGTGCCAGCAGTTCTACAGGGGGCAATCAGCCCCAGCATTTT. Its translation: CASSSTGGNQPQHF.

This clone occurred a few times. The chain is built from TRBV12-3 or TRBV12-4 and TRBJ1-5; possible D gene TRBD1, 5 bases. V lost 6 bases, J lost 4 bases, and 7 bases lay in between. The CDR3 is 12 residues long. CDR3 sequence reads: CASRRQNQPQHF. The CDR3 region has the DNA TGTGCCAGCAGACGACAGAATCAGCCCCAGCATTTT.

The genes are TRBV19 and TRBJ2-1; no clear D gene. With 6 bases removed from V and 4 bases from J, the gap between germline ends came to 10 bases. Germline values: CDR1 LNHDA, CDR2 SQIVND (reference sequence). The CDR3 has 13 residues. Here the CDR3 reads CASSLPPYNEQFF. DNA of the CDR3: TGTGCCAGTAGCCTTCCCCCGTACAATGAGCAGTTCTTC.

The chain combines TRBV28 with TRBJ1-2; D gene uncertain. The CDR3 loop spans 14 amino acids. Trimming took off 1 base at V and 8 bases at J, with 14 bases between the two ends. CDR1 and CDR2 from the germline V gene are MDHEN and SYDVKM. The CDR3 region has the DNA TGTGCCAGCAGTTTATTAGGCGCCGGGAGGGGCTACACCTTC. Translated: CASSLLGAGRGYTF.

The J gene is TRBJ2-2, the V gene TRBV4-1; D possibly corresponds to TRBD2 (5 bases). The CDR3 length is 18 residues. Trimming left V 1 base short and J 2 bases short, with 17 bases between. Germline CDR1 is MGHRA and CDR2 is YSYEKL. DNA for the CDR3: TGCGCCAGCAGCCAAGTAATAGGACTGAATGTAAACACCGGGGAGCTGTTTTTT. It encodes CASSQVIGLNVNTGELFF.

The rearrangement joins TRBV5-1 to TRBJ1-3; 7 positions agree with TRBD1. Germline lookup yields CDR1 SGHRS and CDR2 YFSETQ. V lost 7 bases and J lost 4; bases outside the gene matches: 5. The CDR3 spans 13 residues. For the CDR3, the DNA is TGCGCCAGCTCGACAGGGAGAGGAAACACCATATATTTT. This codes for CASSTGRGNTIYF.

The chain recombines TRBV19 with TRBJ1-2, with D possibly matching TRBD1 (5 bases). V lost 3 bases, J lost 4 bases, and 12 bases lay in between. The CDR3 runs 14 residues. The germline gives CDR1 LNHDA, CDR2 SQIVND (reference sequence). In DNA, the CDR3 is TGTGCCAGTAGTATTGAGGGGAGGCCCTATGGCTACACCTTC. This codes for CASSIEGRPYGYTF.

This chain joins TRBV6-1 and TRBJ1-6; maybe TRBD1 (5 bases). CDR1 and CDR2 (germline): MNHNS, SASEGT. The CDR3 totals 19 residues. V was cut by 4 bases and J by 4 bases, with 23 bases left in between. Here the CDR3 DNA reads TGTGCCAGCAGTGGCCATTACGAAGGACAACCATTTTATAATTCACCCCTCCACTTT. Translation gives CASSGHYEGQPFYNSPLHF.

The chain combines TRBV5-4 with TRBJ2-5; TRBD2 matches 11 bases. CDR3 length equals 17 residues. Germline-derived CDR1 and CDR2 are SGHNT and YYREEE (reference sequence). Trimming took 5 bases from V and 0 from J; bases not matched to a gene: 9. CDR3 residues: CASSSGTSGWYQETQYF. The CDR3 DNA sequence: TGTGCCAGCAGTTCCGGGACTAGCGGATGGTACCAAGAGACCCAGTACTTC.

The rearrangement links TRBV6-2 or TRBV6-3 to TRBJ2-7, with D tentatively TRBD1 (5 bases). The CDR3 runs 13 residues. Per the germline V gene, CDR1 is MNHEY and CDR2 is SVGEGT. Trimming took off 5 bases at V and 2 bases at J, with 10 bases between the two ends. This chain's CDR3 is CASSPTVAYEQYF. CDR3 nucleotides: TGTGCCAGCAGTCCGACAGTGGCCTACGAGCAGTACTTC.

The rearrangement joins TRBV7-9 to TRBJ2-2; 7 bases match TRBD1. Germline values: CDR1 SEHNR, CDR2 FQNEAQ (reference sequence). The CDR3 is made up of 17 amino acids. V lost 0 bases to trimming and J lost 4 bases; unmatched junction nucleotides: 8. The CDR3 is CASSLAGYRGSTGELFF. The CDR3 nucleotides read TGTGCCAGCAGCTTAGCGGGATACAGGGGATCCACCGGGGAGCTGTTTTTT.

The rearrangement uses TRBV18 and TRBJ1-2, with 12 positions matching TRBD1. The CDR3 has 16 residues. With 3 bases clipped from V and 4 bases from J, the junction kept 6 bases outside the gene matches. The V gene's germline CDR1 is KGHSH and CDR2 LQKENI. DNA of the CDR3: TGTGCCAGCTCACCCCAGGGGGACAGGGGGCTCTATGGCTACACCTTC. Its translation is CASSPQGDRGLYGYTF. Full variable domain (outside the CDR3, taken from reference TRBV18 and TRBJ1-2): NAGVMQNPRHLVRRRGQEARLRCSPMKGHSHVYWYRQLPEEGLKFMVYLQKENIIDESGMPKERFSAEFPKEGPSILRIQQVVRGDSAAYFCASSPQGDRGLYGYTFGSGTRLTVV.

The chain has TRBV6-5 and TRBJ1-1, with TRBD1 matching 7 bases. The CDR3 has 15 residues. The V gene end was trimmed by 0 bases and the J gene end by 1 base; junction bases not matched to a gene: 2. Looked up from germline, CDR1 is MNHEY and CDR2 is SVGAGI. For the CDR3, the DNA is TGTGCCAGCAGTTACTCGCAGGGGGGGAACACTGAAGCTTTCTTT. It codes for CASSYSQGGNTEAFF.

This chain links TRBV12-3 or TRBV12-4 with TRBJ2-5; possible D gene TRBD1, 6 bases. This CDR3 has 13 residues. V dropped 5 bases and J dropped 7 bases, with 14 bases sitting between them. CDR3: CASSDPGDGTQYF. The CDR3 region has the DNA TGTGCCAGCAGTGATCCAGGGGACGGGACCCAGTACTTC.